This passage covers 22 T cell receptor beta chains from one sample sequenced in a study of a mutant IDH1 vaccine in newly diagnosed glioma. These TCRs are of unknown antigen specificity. Time point denoted: week 23, last vaccination. In every dose of vaccine, 300 ug of mutant IDH1 20-mer peptide was given alongside topical imiquimod. Assay used: immunoSEQ multiplex PCR; TCRdb lists only in-frame clones, some missing. The repertoire holds some 80,000 clones, with approximately 85% as singletons. The material sequenced was PBMCs, taken from a glioma patient whose treatment included an IDH1 peptide vaccine. Receptors originate from a woman aged 45-65 years with glioma.

In this sample, this clone turned up once. The chain is built from TRBV7-9 and TRBJ1-1, with 8 bases that match TRBD1. The CDR3 covers 15 residues. Germline V gives CDR1 SEHNR, CDR2 FQNEAQ (reference sequence). With 8 bases clipped from V and 1 base from J, the junction kept 9 bases outside the gene matches. As DNA, the CDR3 is TGTGCCAGCTGCCGGGGGGACAGGAAGAACACTGAAGCTTTCTTT. It specifies CASCRGDRKNTEAFF.

This chain joins TRBV21-1 and TRBJ1-1; TRBD1 was called by the table and not checked on the DNA. TRBV21-1 is a pseudogene locus. The CDR3 spans 15 residues. CDR3 loop: CASSKARTKNTEAFF. CDR3 nucleotide sequence: TGTGCCAGCAGCAAAGCCCGCACAAAGAACACTGAAGCTTTCTTT.

The chain uses TRBV28 and TRBJ2-7, with 7 positions matching TRBD2. This CDR3 is built from 15 residues. Trimming removed 5 bases from V and 2 bases from J; junction bases left unmatched: 9. Germline assignment: CDR1 MDHEN and CDR2 SYDVKM. The CDR3 nucleotides read TGTGCCAGCAGTCCCCCGGGGGGAGGTACCTACGAGCAGTACTTC. Its translation: CASSPPGGGTYEQYF. Full variable domain (remainder filled in from reference TRBV28 and TRBJ2-7): DVKVTQSSRYLVKRTGEKVFLECVQDMDHENMFWYRQDPGLGLRLIYFSYDVKMKEKGDIPEGYSVSREKKERFSLILESASTNQTSMYLCASSPPGGGTYEQYFGPGTRLTVT.

This clone was seen a handful of times. The rearrangement links TRBV18 to TRBJ2-1; D unclear. Per the germline V gene, CDR1 is KGHSH and CDR2 is LQKENI. The CDR3 sequence is 13 residues long. V lost 3 bases to trimming and J lost 9 bases, with 12 bases between them. In nucleotides, the CDR3 is TGTGCCAGCTCACCTTCGTACAGATTTGAGCAGTTCTTC. It translates to CASSPSYRFEQFF.

J is TRBJ2-7 and V is TRBV19, with 7 bases fitting TRBD2. Germline V lookup: CDR1 LNHDA, CDR2 SQIVND (reference sequence). With 7 bases clipped from V and 3 bases from J, the junction kept 9 bases outside the gene matches. This CDR3 is 14 amino acids long. The CDR3 loop reads CASTGPGGSYEQYF. DNA for the CDR3: TGTGCCAGTACGGGTCCTGGCGGGAGCTACGAGCAGTACTTC.

V and J are TRBV27 and TRBJ2-7, with a tentative D call TRBD2 (5 bases). V was trimmed by 3 bases and J by 2 bases, leaving 14 bases between them. Germline lookup yields CDR1 MNHEY and CDR2 SMNVEV (reference sequence). CDR3 length: 15 residues. The CDR3 spells CASSLSAVATYEQYF. CDR3 in DNA: TGTGCCAGCAGTTTGTCAGCGGTTGCGACCTACGAGCAGTACTTC.

The chain combines TRBV5-1 with TRBJ1-2; D might be TRBD1 (5 bases). The V gene's germline CDR1 is SGHRS and CDR2 YFSETQ. The CDR3 is 14 amino acids. Trimming took off 0 bases at V and 4 bases at J, with 10 bases between the two ends. The CDR3 DNA follows: TGCGCCAGCAGCTTGGGTAGGGGAGGCTATGGCTACACCTTC. Its protein product is CASSLGRGGYGYTF. The variable domain in full, completed from reference TRBV5-1 and TRBJ1-2, reads KAGVTQTPRYLIKTRGQQVTLSCSPISGHRSVSWYQQTPGQGLQFLFEYFSETQRNKGNFPGRFSGRQFSNSRSEMNVSTLELGDSALYLCASSLGRGGYGYTFGSGTRLTVV.

The V gene is TRBV5-1, the J gene TRBJ2-7, with TRBD1 matching 8 bases. The CDR3 is 13 residues long. Trimming removed 3 bases from V and 5 bases from J; junction bases left unmatched: 4. Germline values: CDR1 SGHRS, CDR2 YFSETQ. DNA for the CDR3: TGCGCCAGCAGCTCGACAGGGGCACACGAGCAGTACTTC. Its protein is CASSSTGAHEQYF.

CDR3 sequence (DNA): TGTGCCTGGAGAAAGACAGGGGGAATCTCTGGAAACACCATATATTTT. Protein: CAWRKTGGISGNTIYF. The genes are TRBV30 and TRBJ1-3, with 9 nucleotides matching TRBD1. Germline V CDR1 and CDR2: GTSNPN, SVGIG (reference sequence). The CDR3 sequence is 16 residues long. With 3 bases clipped from V and 0 bases from J, the junction kept 6 bases outside the gene matches.

The rearrangement links TRBV28 to TRBJ1-3; TRBD1 matches at 7 bases. The V gene's germline CDR1 is MDHEN and CDR2 SYDVKM. Trimming removed 5 bases from V and 4 bases from J; junction bases left unmatched: 11. CDR3 size: 16 residues. DNA for the CDR3: TGTGCCAGCAGTACCATCAGGGGGAACGAGGGAAACACCATATATTTT. This gives the protein CASSTIRGNEGNTIYF.

The chain links TRBV10-1 to TRBJ2-3, with D perhaps matching TRBD2 (6 bases). CDR3 length: 14 residues. Germline CDR1 WNHNN, CDR2 SYGVQD (reference sequence). The V end lost 0 bases, the J end lost 4 bases, and 8 bases lay between the germline ends. CDR3 in amino acids: CASSESTRPDTQYF. In DNA form, the CDR3 reads TGCGCCAGCAGTGAGTCGACTAGACCAGATACGCAGTATTTT.

The chain couples TRBV27 to TRBJ1-5, with a possible D match to TRBD1 (6 bases). The CDR3 length is 14 residues. Germline loops: CDR1 MNHEY, CDR2 SMNVEV (reference sequence). Trimming pared 0 bases from V and 10 bases from J, leaving 13 bases between. The CDR3 region is CASSLSVGAGPQHF. CDR3 DNA sequence: TGTGCCAGCAGTTTATCGGTGGGGGCAGGACCCCAGCATTTT.

V is TRBV10-1 and J is TRBJ1-3; 7 bases align to TRBD1. The V gene end was trimmed by 6 bases and the J gene end by 5 bases; junction bases not matched to a gene: 10. Germline V lookup: CDR1 WNHNN, CDR2 SYGVQD (reference sequence). There are 15 residues in the CDR3. DNA of the CDR3: TGCGCCAGCAGCGCCGGGACAGAAGGACGAAACACCATATATTTT. Amino acid sequence: CASSAGTEGRNTIYF.

This clone has more than one count but fewer than ten. The rearrangement joins TRBV29-1 to TRBJ1-5, with D tentatively TRBD1 (5 bases). The CDR3 sequence is 14 residues long. Germline lookup yields CDR1 SQVTM and CDR2 ANQGSEA. Trimming cost V 5 bases and J 3 bases, with 14 bases left between them. The CDR3 reads CSVWQGVANQPQHF. The CDR3 DNA is TGCAGCGTTTGGCAGGGTGTAGCCAATCAGCCCCAGCATTTT.

V usage is TRBV4-1 and J usage is TRBJ1-1, with 9 bases aligning to TRBD1. Germline V lookup: CDR1 MGHRA, CDR2 YSYEKL. J gave up 1 base and V 3 bases, and 3 bases lay outside the gene matches. The CDR3 runs 15 residues. CDR3 bases: TGCGCCAGCAGCCAGGGACAGGGTTCGAACACTGAAGCTTTCTTT. Its protein is CASSQGQGSNTEAFF.

The count of this clone is one. J is TRBJ2-2 and V is TRBV5-1, with D perhaps TRBD1 or TRBD2 (5 bases each). V dropped 2 bases and J dropped 6 bases, with 14 bases sitting between them. The CDR3 is 15 residues long. CDR1 SGHRS and CDR2 YFSETQ come from the germline V gene. The CDR3 sequence is CASSFGTGLPGELFF. CDR3 DNA: TGCGCCAGCAGCTTCGGGACGGGTCTACCCGGGGAGCTGTTTTTT.

The V and J genes are TRBV27 and TRBJ1-1; 10 bases align to TRBD1. Trimming took 5 bases from V and 1 from J; bases not matched to a gene: 7. The germline CDR1 and CDR2 sequences are MNHEY and SMNVEV (reference sequence). This CDR3 contains 16 residues. The CDR3 reads CASSPGTGAGNTEAFF. CDR3 DNA: TGTGCCAGCAGTCCGGGGACAGGGGCTGGGAACACTGAAGCTTTCTTT.

This clone appeared a single time. The V call is TRBV28, the J call TRBJ2-5; D might be TRBD1 (5 bases). CDR1 and CDR2 (germline): MDHEN, SYDVKM. Trimming pared 3 bases from V and 4 bases from J, leaving 12 bases between. The CDR3 has 14 amino acids. CDR3 DNA: TGTGCCAGCAGTTTTCCGAGCAGGGCAGAGACCCAGTACTTC. Its protein is CASSFPSRAETQYF. Drawing the rest from reference TRBV28 and TRBJ2-5, the complete variable domain is DVKVTQSSRYLVKRTGEKVFLECVQDMDHENMFWYRQDPGLGLRLIYFSYDVKMKEKGDIPEGYSVSREKKERFSLILESASTNQTSMYLCASSFPSRAETQYFGPGTRLLVL.

In its sample, this clone was seen a few times. This chain joins TRBV30 and TRBJ1-1; D not resolved. The CDR3 is made up of 11 amino acids. Trimming took 6 bases from V and 1 from J, leaving 6 bases between them. From germline, CDR1 is GTSNPN and CDR2 SVGIG (reference sequence). The CDR3 sequence is CACGENTEAFF. The CDR3 coding sequence is TGTGCCTGCGGGGAGAACACTGAAGCTTTCTTT.

This clone was seen once. V gene TRBV10-3 combines with J gene TRBJ2-3, with D unresolved. Trimming removed 3 bases from V and 2 bases from J, with 9 bases in between. Germline-derived CDR1 and CDR2 are ENHRY and SYGVKD. The CDR3 contains 14 residues. CDR3 region: CAISEDKSTDTQYF. In DNA form, the CDR3 reads TGTGCCATCAGTGAAGACAAGTCCACAGATACGCAGTATTTT.

CDR3 region: CASNRQASSYNEQFF. CDR3 bases: TGTGCCAGCAACCGACAGGCCAGCTCCTACAATGAGCAGTTCTTC. The J gene is TRBJ2-1, the V gene TRBV9; tentative D call: TRBD1 (6 bases). Trimming took off 6 bases at V and 0 bases at J, with 13 bases between the two ends. The germline gives CDR1 SGDLS, CDR2 YYNGEE. This CDR3 spans 15 amino acids.

The rearrangement links TRBV4-1 to TRBJ2-5; possibly TRBD2 for D (6 bases). Germline V gene data show CDR1 as MGHRA and CDR2 as YSYEKL. This CDR3 has 16 amino acids. The germline V and J ends were trimmed by 6 bases and 5 bases, with 22 bases remaining between them. The chain's CDR3 is CASRPIGTTREETQYF. CDR3 in DNA: TGCGCCAGCAGACCCATTGGAACTACCCGGGAGGAGACCCAGTACTTC.